Each of the 6 T cell receptor beta chains below was sequenced from the same sample in a study of T-cell memory formation after mild COVID-19. TCRdb used MiXCR to reprocess the 5' RACE reads, holding one entry per CDR3 protein. Of almost 550,000 distinct CDR3 sequences in the sample, roughly 20% are singletons; the top ten hold around an eighth. Sequencing was carried out using PBMCs or a T cell subset sorted from them (not recorded which). The receptors here all came from an adult woman who had mild COVID-19 (a few samples of this study predate the infection). Cell type and time point are not known.

The chain carries TRBV12-3 or TRBV12-4 and TRBJ1-1; D unresolved. V shed 10 bases and J shed 4 bases, with 13 bases lying between them. The CDR3 covers 12 residues. The CDR3 DNA reads as TGTGCCATCACCCCGGGGAGCACTGAAGCTTTCTTT. Amino acid sequence: CAITPGSTEAFF.

The sample holds a few counts of this clonotype. V and J are TRBV12-3 or TRBV12-4 and TRBJ2-7; possibly TRBD1 or TRBD2 for D (5 bases each). The CDR3 spans 13 residues. V lost 5 bases and J lost 7, with 15 bases in between. CDR3 amino acids: CASSRGPSGEQYF. CDR3 nucleotide sequence: TGTGCCAGCAGTAGGGGACCATCGGGGGAGCAGTACTTC.

This chain connects TRBV12-3 or TRBV12-4 to TRBJ1-3; 8 nucleotides agree with TRBD1. Unmatched junction bases numbered 6, after V lost 6 bases and J lost 8 bases. CDR3 length: 13 amino acids. The CDR3 DNA sequence: TGTGCCAGCAGCACGGACAGGGTAGACACCATATATTTT. Its protein is CASSTDRVDTIYF.

There are a few counts of this clonotype. This chain connects TRBV6-2 or TRBV6-3 to TRBJ2-3, with D perhaps given as TRBD1 or TRBD2 (5 bases each). V dropped 4 bases and J dropped 5 bases, with 13 bases sitting between them. The CDR3 length is 14 residues. Germline V gene sequence: CDR1 MNHEY, CDR2 SVGEGT. The CDR3 DNA follows: TGTGCCAGCAGTTCGGGACCCCACATAGATACGCAGTATTTT. It is translated as CASSSGPHIDTQYF.

This clonotype was seen many times. The rearrangement uses TRBV25-1 and TRBJ2-7; the D gene is possibly TRBD1 (6 bases). Trimming took 4 bases from V and 5 from J, leaving 12 bases between them. Germline V gives CDR1 MGHDK, CDR2 SYGVNS. The CDR3 sequence is 13 residues long. The CDR3 protein is CASSGRQAHEQYF. CDR3 nucleotide sequence: TGTGCCAGCAGTGGGCGACAGGCCCACGAGCAGTACTTC.

The chain joins TRBV6-5 to TRBJ2-7; TRBD2 aligns across 12 bases. Germline CDR1 and CDR2: MNHEY and SVGAGI. After removal of 7 bases from V and 4 bases from J, the junction contained 8 bases not matched to a gene. The length of the CDR3 is 15 residues. CDR3: CASTTSGRRLYEQYF. DNA of the CDR3: TGTGCCAGCACGACTAGCGGGAGACGCCTGTACGAGCAGTACTTC.